A single sample is the source of the 11 T cell receptor beta chains below, sequenced in a study of T cell responses to AZD1222 COVID-19 vaccine. The repertoire was sequenced with immunoSEQ multiplex PCR; TCRdb's copy has only in-frame clones and lacks some. Found here are about 69,000 clones, approximately 87% of them singletons; the top ten hold 25%. Specimen: peripheral blood, collected 28 days after the second AZD1222 dose. Source of these receptors: an adult who received the AZD1222 COVID-19 vaccine.

The V gene is TRBV12-5, the J gene TRBJ2-3; 10 bases agree with TRBD2. The V and J ends lost 5 bases and 0 bases, in that order; junction bases with no gene match: 14. The CDR3 consists of 19 residues. Germline CDR1 LGHNT, CDR2 FRNRAP. CDR3 in DNA: TGTGCTAGTGGTCTGACTATCCTAGCGGGGGCCAGGAGCACAGATACGCAGTATTTT. Residues: CASGLTILAGARSTDTQYF.

The chain joins TRBV29-1 to TRBJ1-2, with D uncertain. The CDR3 contains 11 residues. With 4 bases removed from V and 5 bases from J, the gap between germline ends came to 8 bases. Germline loops: CDR1 SQVTM, CDR2 ANQGSEA. The CDR3 sequence is CSVGPVYGYTF. CDR3 in DNA: TGCAGCGTTGGCCCAGTTTATGGCTACACCTTC.

The chain carries TRBV15 and TRBJ2-1, with TRBD2 matching over 8 bases. After removal of 3 bases from V and 0 bases from J, the junction contained 4 bases not matched to a gene. The germline gives CDR1 LNHNV, CDR2 YYDKDF (reference sequence). This CDR3 spans 16 amino acids. The CDR3 is CATSRASGSSYNEQFF. CDR3 bases: TGTGCCACCAGCAGGGCTAGCGGGTCCTCCTACAATGAGCAGTTCTTC.

The genes are TRBV9 and TRBJ2-2, with TRBD1 matching over 7 bases. The length of the CDR3 is 16 residues. V was pared by 0 bases and J by 6 bases, with 8 bases of the junction left unmatched. Germline assignment: CDR1 SGDLS and CDR2 YYNGEE. In nucleotides, the CDR3 is TGTGCCAGCAGCGTAGCTTCAGGGGGAAAGGCCGGGGAGCTGTTTTTT. Amino acids: CASSVASGGKAGELFF.

The chain couples TRBV9 to TRBJ1-1; the D gene is possibly TRBD1 (5 bases). The germline CDR1 and CDR2 sequences are SGDLS and YYNGEE. The CDR3 has 15 amino acids. V dropped 3 bases and J dropped 0 bases, with 12 bases sitting between them. The CDR3 region is CASSAQERMNTEAFF. CDR3 in DNA: TGTGCCAGCAGCGCACAGGAGAGGATGAACACTGAAGCTTTCTTT.

This clone was counted a single time. The J gene is TRBJ2-2, the V gene TRBV2; D remains ambiguous. Germline loops: CDR1 SNHLY, CDR2 FYNNEI. V was clipped by 5 bases and J by 5 bases, with 6 bases between them. The CDR3 totals 12 residues. CDR3 sequence: CASSSTTGELFF. CDR3 DNA: TGTGCCAGCAGTTCTACAACCGGGGAGCTGTTTTTT.

V gene TRBV7-9 combines with J gene TRBJ2-1; D perhaps matches TRBD1 (6 bases). Trimming took off 6 bases at V and 4 bases at J, with 13 bases between the two ends. This CDR3 spans 14 amino acids. Germline V CDR1 and CDR2: SEHNR, FQNEAQ (reference sequence). The CDR3 reads CASSLLQGYNEQFF. The CDR3 region has the DNA TGTGCCAGCAGTCTCCTTCAGGGGTACAATGAGCAGTTCTTC. The full variable domain, in which reference TRBV7-9 and TRBJ2-1 provide the parts outside the CDR3, is DTGVSQNPRHKITKRGQNVTFRCDPISEHNRLYWYRQTLGQGPEFLTYFQNEAQLEKSRLLSDRFSAERPKGSFSTLEIQRTEQGDSAMYLCASSLLQGYNEQFFGPGTRLTVL.

The chain links TRBV2 to TRBJ1-2; D ambiguous. V was pared by 4 bases and J by 4 bases, with 13 bases between. The CDR3 runs to 14 residues. Germline lookup yields CDR1 SNHLY and CDR2 FYNNEI. CDR3 nucleotide sequence: TGTGCCAGCAGTGTAGGGTGGGGAGGCTATGGCTACACCTTC. Its protein is CASSVGWGGYGYTF.

This clone was seen a single time. The chain couples TRBV7-9 to TRBJ2-3; D gene ambiguous. Germline assignment: CDR1 SEHNR and CDR2 FQNEAQ (reference sequence). This CDR3 has 15 residues. Trimming took off 5 bases at V and 3 bases at J, with 15 bases between the two ends. CDR3 residues: CASSPRLGLTDTQYF. The CDR3 nucleotides are TGTGCCAGCAGCCCCCGTCTTGGGTTGACAGATACGCAGTATTTT.

With regard to this clone: Other DNA variants within this sample encode the same CDR3. The chain links TRBV19 to TRBJ2-3; the D gene is possibly TRBD2 (5 bases). The ends were cut back, 3 bases at V and 6 bases at J, with 7 bases in the middle. Looked up from germline, CDR1 is LNHDA and CDR2 is SQIVND (reference sequence). CDR3 size: 12 residues. This CDR3 is CASSMASDTQYF. As DNA, the CDR3 is TGTGCCAGTAGTATGGCTAGCGATACGCAGTATTTT.

The J gene is TRBJ1-6, the V gene TRBV5-1; D unclear. The germline gives CDR1 SGHRS, CDR2 YFSETQ. This CDR3 spans 14 amino acids. V lost 1 base to trimming and J lost 8 bases, with 10 bases between them. CDR3 DNA sequence: TGCGCCAGCAGCTTGAAGGGTAATGATTCACCCCTCCACTTT. Its translation: CASSLKGNDSPLHF.